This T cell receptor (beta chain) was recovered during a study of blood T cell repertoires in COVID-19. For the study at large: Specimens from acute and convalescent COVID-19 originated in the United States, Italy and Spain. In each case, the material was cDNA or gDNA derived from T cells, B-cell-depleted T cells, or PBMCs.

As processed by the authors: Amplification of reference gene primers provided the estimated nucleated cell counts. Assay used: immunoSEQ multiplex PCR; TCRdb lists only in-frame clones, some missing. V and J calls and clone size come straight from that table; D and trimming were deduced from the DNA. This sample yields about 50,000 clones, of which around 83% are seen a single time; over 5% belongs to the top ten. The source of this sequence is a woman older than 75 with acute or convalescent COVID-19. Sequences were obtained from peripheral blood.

The CDR3 DNA follows: TGCGCCAGCAGCTCTAGCGGGGGGACCTACAATGAGCAGTTCTTC. Translated: CASSSSGGTYNEQFF. This chain uses TRBV5-1 with TRBJ2-1; the match to TRBD2 covers 11 bases. Germline values: CDR1 SGHRS, CDR2 YFSETQ. This CDR3 is built from 15 residues. V shed 3 bases, J shed 2 bases, and the junction held 1 base outside the gene matches.